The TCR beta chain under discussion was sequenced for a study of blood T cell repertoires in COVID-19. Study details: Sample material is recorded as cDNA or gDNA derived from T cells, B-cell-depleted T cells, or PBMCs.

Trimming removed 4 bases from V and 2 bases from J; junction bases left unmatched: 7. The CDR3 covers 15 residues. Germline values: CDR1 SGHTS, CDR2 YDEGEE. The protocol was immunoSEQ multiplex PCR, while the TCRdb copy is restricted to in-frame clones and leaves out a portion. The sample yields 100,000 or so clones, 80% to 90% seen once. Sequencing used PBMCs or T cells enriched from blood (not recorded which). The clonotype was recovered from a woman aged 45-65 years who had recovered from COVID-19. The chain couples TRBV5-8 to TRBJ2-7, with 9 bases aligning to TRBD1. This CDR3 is CASSPGTGSTYEQYF. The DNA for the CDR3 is TGTGCCAGCAGCCCAGGGACAGGGTCGACCTACGAGCAGTACTTC.